The clone carrying this TCR beta chain was found many times. Antigen unknown. The data originate from a study of regulatory T cells in long-lasting Graves disease. General study points: Favored gene segments in persistent disease were TRBV28, TRBJ1-2 and TRBJ2-5. Persistent Graves' patients showed less TCR diversity than newly diagnosed patients showed.

Time point indicated: newly diagnosed GD, antithyroid drugs for less than 3 months. PBMC-derived RNA was used for the TCR library. Trimming cost V 3 bases and J 5 bases; bases outside gene matches: 5. This CDR3 has 14 residues. Both iRepertoire HTBI primers and Arm-PCR of CDR3 regions were used to build the TCR beta libraries. Each CDR3 protein is one row after TCRdb ran MiXCR on the multiplex PCR reads. The table shows around 420,000 distinct CDR3 sequences, with 15% occurring only once. These data also formed part of another study, on T cells in Graves' hyperthyroidism and ophthalmopathy. That paper states: Diagnostic decisions used clinical symptoms, serum thyroxine and TRAb, thyroid ultrasound and orbital computed tomography. A 13 V-J signature model discriminated ophthalmopathy versus stable hyperthyroidism.

This chain uses TRBV12-3 or TRBV12-4 with TRBJ2-3; 7 bases fit TRBD2. The sequencing used peripheral blood mononuclear cells (PBMCs), collected at new diagnosis, from a patient treated with antithyroid drugs. The receptor was isolated from a middle-aged woman with Graves disease. This CDR3 reads CASSFVGGLDTQYF. The CDR3 nucleotides are TGTGCCAGCAGTTTCGTGGGAGGGTTAGATACGCAGTATTTT.